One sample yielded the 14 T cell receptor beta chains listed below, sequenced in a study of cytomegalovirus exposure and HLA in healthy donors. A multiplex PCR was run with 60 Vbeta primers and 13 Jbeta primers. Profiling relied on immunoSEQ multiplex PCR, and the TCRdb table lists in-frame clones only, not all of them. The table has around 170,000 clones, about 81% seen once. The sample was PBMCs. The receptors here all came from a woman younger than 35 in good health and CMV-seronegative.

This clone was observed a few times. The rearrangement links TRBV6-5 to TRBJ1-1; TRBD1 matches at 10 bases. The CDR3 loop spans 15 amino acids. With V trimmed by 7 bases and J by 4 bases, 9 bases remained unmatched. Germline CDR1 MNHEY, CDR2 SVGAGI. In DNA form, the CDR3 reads TGTGCCAGCACCCTCAAGGGACAGGGGAGCACTGAAGCTTTCTTT. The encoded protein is CASTLKGQGSTEAFF.

CDR3 bases: TGTGCCAGCAGTGAAGCGTGGGCAGGGTCTGGAAACACCATATATTTT. Translating gives CASSEAWAGSGNTIYF. This chain uses TRBV6-1 with TRBJ1-3; tentative D call: TRBD1 (5 bases). The germline CDR1 and CDR2 sequences are MNHNS and SASEGT. The CDR3 runs 16 residues. V was pared by 0 bases and J by 1 base, with 10 bases between.

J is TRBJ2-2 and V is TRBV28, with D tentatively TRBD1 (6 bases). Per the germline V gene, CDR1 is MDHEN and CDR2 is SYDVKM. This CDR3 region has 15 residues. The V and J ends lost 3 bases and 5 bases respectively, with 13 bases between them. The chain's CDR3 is CASSLGHLGTGELFF. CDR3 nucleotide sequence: TGTGCCAGCAGTTTGGGACACTTAGGGACCGGGGAGCTGTTTTTT.

DNA for the CDR3: TGTGCCAGTCGTCTGGGGGGGGGCACAGATACGCAGTATTTT. This translates into CASRLGGGTDTQYF. This chain connects TRBV6-1 to TRBJ2-3; 7 bases match TRBD2. The CDR3 is made up of 14 amino acids. Looked up from germline, CDR1 is MNHNS and CDR2 is SASEGT. Trimming at V came to 9 bases and at J to 1 base, leaving 7 bases not matched to a gene.

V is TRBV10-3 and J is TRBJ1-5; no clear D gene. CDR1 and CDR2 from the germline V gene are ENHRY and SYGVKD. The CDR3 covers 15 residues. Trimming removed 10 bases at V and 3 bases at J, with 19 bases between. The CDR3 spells CATTSSGSANQPQHF. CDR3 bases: TGTGCCACCACCTCGAGCGGCAGCGCCAATCAGCCCCAGCATTTT.

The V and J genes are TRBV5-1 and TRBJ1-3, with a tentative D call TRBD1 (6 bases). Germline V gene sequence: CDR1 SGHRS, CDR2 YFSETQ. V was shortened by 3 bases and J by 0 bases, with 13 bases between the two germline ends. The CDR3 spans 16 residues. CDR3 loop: CASSWDVRGSGNTIYF. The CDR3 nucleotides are TGCGCCAGCAGCTGGGACGTCAGGGGCTCTGGAAACACCATATATTTT.

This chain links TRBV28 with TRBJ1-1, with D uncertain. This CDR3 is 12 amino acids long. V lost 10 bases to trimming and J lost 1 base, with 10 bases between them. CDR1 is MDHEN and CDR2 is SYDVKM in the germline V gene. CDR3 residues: CATTYGNTEAFF. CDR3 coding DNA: TGTGCCACTACTTACGGGAACACTGAAGCTTTCTTT.

The chain's CDR3 is CAISETPGQGPYEQYF. CDR3 nucleotides: TGTGCCATCAGTGAGACTCCGGGACAGGGTCCCTACGAGCAGTACTTC. The rearrangement links TRBV10-3 to TRBJ2-5; 9 bases map to TRBD1. The DNA end lines up better with TRBJ2-7; the J call may be wrong. The CDR3 runs 16 residues. The V gene's germline CDR1 is ENHRY and CDR2 SYGVKD.

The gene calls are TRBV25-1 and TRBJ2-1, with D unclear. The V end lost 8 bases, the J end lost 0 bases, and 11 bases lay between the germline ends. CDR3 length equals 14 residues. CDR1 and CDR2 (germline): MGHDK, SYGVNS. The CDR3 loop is CASSEVSSYNEQFF. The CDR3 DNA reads TGTGCCAGCTCCGAGGTTAGCTCCTACAATGAGCAGTTCTTC.

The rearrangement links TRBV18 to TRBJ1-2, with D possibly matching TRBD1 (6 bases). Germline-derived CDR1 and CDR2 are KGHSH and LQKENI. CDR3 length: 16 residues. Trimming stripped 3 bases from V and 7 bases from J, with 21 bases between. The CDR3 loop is CASSPLDSLQAVGYTF. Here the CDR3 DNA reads TGTGCCAGCTCACCGTTGGACAGCCTCCAGGCAGTTGGCTACACCTTC.

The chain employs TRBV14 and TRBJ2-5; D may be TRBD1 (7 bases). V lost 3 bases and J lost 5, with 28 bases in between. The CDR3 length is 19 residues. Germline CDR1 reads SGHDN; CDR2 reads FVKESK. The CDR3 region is CASSQPNPHPTGRRETQYF. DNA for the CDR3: TGTGCCAGCAGCCAGCCTAACCCACACCCGACAGGGAGGAGGGAGACCCAGTACTTC.

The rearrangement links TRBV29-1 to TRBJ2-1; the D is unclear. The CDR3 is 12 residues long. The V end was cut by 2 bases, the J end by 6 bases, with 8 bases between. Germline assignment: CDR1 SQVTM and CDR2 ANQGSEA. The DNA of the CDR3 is TGCAGCGTTGAATATCTGCGCAATGAGCAGTTCTTC. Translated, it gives CSVEYLRNEQFF.

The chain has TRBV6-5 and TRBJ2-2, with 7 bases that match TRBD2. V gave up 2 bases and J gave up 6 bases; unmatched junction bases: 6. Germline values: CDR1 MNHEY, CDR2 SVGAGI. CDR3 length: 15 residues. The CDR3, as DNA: TGTGCCAGCAGTTACGCGGGAGTGGCTGCCGGGGAGCTGTTTTTT. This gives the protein CASSYAGVAAGELFF.

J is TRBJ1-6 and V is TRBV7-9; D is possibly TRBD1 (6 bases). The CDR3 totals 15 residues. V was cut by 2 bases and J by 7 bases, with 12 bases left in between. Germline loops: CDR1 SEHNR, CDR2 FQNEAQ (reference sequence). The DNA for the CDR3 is TGTGCCAGCAGCTTACATAACCAGGGGAATTCACCCCTCCACTTT. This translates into CASSLHNQGNSPLHF. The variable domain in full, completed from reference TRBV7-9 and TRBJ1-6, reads DTGVSQNPRHKITKRGQNVTFRCDPISEHNRLYWYRQTLGQGPEFLTYFQNEAQLEKSRLLSDRFSAERPKGSFSTLEIQRTEQGDSAMYLCASSLHNQGNSPLHFGNGTRLTVT.